Given below is one TCR beta chain in context. This CDR3 comprises 16 residues. V shed 2 bases and J shed 0 bases, with 13 bases lying between them. CDR1 is SGDLS and CDR2 is YYNGEE in the germline V gene. The record originates from a study of shared clonotypes between healthy human individuals. Clones were read by immunoSEQ multiplex PCR, and TCRdb kept only the in-frame ones, dropping some. Counted here are about 730,000 clones, approximately 72% occurring once; the ten biggest clones make up under 2%. The chain uses TRBV9 and TRBJ2-3; D gene uncertain. Sequenced input: memory CD4+ T cells sorted from blood. Regarding subset: CD45RA-negative fraction. This clonotype was sampled from a woman in her 30s in good health. The CDR3 loop reads CASSVWYGPSTDTQYF. The CDR3 nucleotides read TGTGCCAGCAGCGTCTGGTACGGACCTAGCACAGATACGCAGTATTTT.